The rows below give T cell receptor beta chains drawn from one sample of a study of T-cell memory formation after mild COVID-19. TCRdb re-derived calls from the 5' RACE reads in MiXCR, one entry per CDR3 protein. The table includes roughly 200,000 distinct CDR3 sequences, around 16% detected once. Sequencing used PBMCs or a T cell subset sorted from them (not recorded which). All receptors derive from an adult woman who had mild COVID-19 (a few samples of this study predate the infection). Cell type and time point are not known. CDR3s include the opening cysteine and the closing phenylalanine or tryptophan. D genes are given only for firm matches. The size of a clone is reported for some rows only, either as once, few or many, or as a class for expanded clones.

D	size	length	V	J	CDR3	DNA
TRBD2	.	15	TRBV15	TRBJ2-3	CATSRLAGGVNTQYF	TGTGCCACCAGCAGACTAGCGGGAGGAGTGAATACGCAGTATTTT
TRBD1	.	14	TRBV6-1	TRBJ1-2	CASRGDRLTLGYTF	TGTGCCAGCAGGGGGGACAGACTTACGTTGGGCTACACCTTC
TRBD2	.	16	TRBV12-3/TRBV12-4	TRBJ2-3	CASSLTAGGQSNTQYF	TGTGCCAGCAGTTTAACGGCGGGGGGCCAATCCAATACGCAGTATTTT
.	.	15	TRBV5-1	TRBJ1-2	CASSLAGESVYGYTF	TGCGCCAGCAGCTTGGCCGGGGAAAGCGTATATGGCTACACCTTC
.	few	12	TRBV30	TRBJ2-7	CAWSTLNYEQYF	TGTGCCTGGAGTACCCTCAACTACGAGCAGTACTTC
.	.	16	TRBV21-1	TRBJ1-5	CASRKVGQGGVQPQHF	TGTGCCAGCCGCAAAGTGGGACAGGGAGGAGTTCAGCCCCAGCATTTT
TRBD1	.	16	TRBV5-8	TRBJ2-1	CASSIGTGSSYNEQFF	TGTGCCAGCAGCATCGGGACAGGGAGCTCCTACAATGAGCAGTTCTTC
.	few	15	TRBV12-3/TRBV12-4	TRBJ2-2	CASSSPRLLGGELFF	TGTGCCAGCAGTTCCCCTCGGCTACTCGGTGGGGAGCTGTTTTTT
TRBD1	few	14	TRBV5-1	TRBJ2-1	CASSTPGQGTEQFF	TGCGCCAGCAGCACTCCGGGACAGGGGACTGAGCAGTTCTTC
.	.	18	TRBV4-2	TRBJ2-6	CASSQDRSSAPGAKVLTF	TGTGCCAGCAGCCAAGACAGGTCTTCGGCTCCCGGGGCCAAAGTCCTGACTTTC
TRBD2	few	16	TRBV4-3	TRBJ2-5	CASSQDLLADGETQYF	TGCGCCAGCAGCCAAGACCTACTAGCGGACGGGGAGACCCAGTACTTC
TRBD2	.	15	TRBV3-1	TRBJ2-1	CASSPGTRSGNEQFF	TGTGCCAGCAGCCCTGGGACTAGGAGTGGGAATGAGCAGTTCTTC
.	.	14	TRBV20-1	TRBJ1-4	CSARDPGGNEKLFF	TGCAGTGCTAGAGATCCTGGAGGGAATGAAAAACTGTTTTTT
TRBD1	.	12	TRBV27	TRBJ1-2	CASSKQGDAYTF	TGTGCCAGCAGTAAACAGGGGGATGCCTACACCTTC
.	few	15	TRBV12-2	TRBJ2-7	CASRSMPDDSYEQYF	TGTGCAAGTCGCTCCATGCCCGACGACTCCTACGAGCAGTACTTC
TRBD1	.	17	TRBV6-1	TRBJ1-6	CASSEAYSGTGGSPLHF	TGTGCCAGCAGTGAAGCTTACTCCGGGACAGGGGGATCACCCCTCCACTTT
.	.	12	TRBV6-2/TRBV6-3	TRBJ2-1	CASSYHVNEQFF	TGTGCCAGCAGTTACCATGTAAATGAGCAGTTCTTC
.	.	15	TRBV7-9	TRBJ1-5	CASSSSDNSNQPQHF	TGTGCCAGCAGCTCGTCCGACAATAGCAATCAGCCCCAGCATTTT
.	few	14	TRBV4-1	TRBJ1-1	CASSQESRNTEAFF	TGCGCCAGCAGCCAAGAGTCCCGGAACACTGAAGCTTTCTTT
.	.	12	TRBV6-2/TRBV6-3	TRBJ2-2	CASSQWAGELFF	TGTGCCAGCAGTCAGTGGGCCGGGGAGCTGTTTTTT
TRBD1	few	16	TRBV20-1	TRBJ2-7	CSAKRQGDQLSYEQYF	TGCAGTGCTAAGCGACAGGGGGACCAACTATCCTACGAGCAGTACTTC
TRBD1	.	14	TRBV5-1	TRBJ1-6	CASSLGTGNSPLHF	TGCGCCAGCAGCTTAGGGACAGGGAATTCACCCCTCCACTTT
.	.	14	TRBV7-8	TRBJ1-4	CASSSRGFIEKLFF	TGTGCCAGCAGCTCGAGGGGTTTTATTGAAAAACTGTTTTTT
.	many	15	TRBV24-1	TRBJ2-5	CATSDPRTPEETQYF	TGTGCCACCAGTGACCCCCGGACGCCCGAAGAGACCCAGTACTTC
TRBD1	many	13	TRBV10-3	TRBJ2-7	CATTGTGGTEQYF	TGTGCCACGACCGGGACAGGGGGCACGGAGCAGTACTTC
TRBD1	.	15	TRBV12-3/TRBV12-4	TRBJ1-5	CASRSRDSRNQPQHF	TGTGCCAGCAGATCCCGGGACAGCCGCAATCAGCCCCAGCATTTT
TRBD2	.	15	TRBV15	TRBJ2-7	CATSREGLGPYEQYF	TGTGCCACCAGCAGAGAGGGACTAGGTCCTTACGAGCAGTACTTC